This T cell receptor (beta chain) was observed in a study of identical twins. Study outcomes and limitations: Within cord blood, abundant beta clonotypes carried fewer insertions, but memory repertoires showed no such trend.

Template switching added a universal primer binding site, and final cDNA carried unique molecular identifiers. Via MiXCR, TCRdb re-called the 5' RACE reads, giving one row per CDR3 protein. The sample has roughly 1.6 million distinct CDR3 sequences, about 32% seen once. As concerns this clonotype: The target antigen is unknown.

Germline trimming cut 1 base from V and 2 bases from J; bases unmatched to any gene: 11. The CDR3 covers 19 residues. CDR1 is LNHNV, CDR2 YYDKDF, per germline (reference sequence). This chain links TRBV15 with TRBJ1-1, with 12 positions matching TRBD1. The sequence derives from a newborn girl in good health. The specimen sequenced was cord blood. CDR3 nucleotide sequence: TGTGCCACCAGCAGAGGAGGACTGGGACAGGGGGCCTCAAACACTGAAGCTTTCTTT. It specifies CATSRGGLGQGASNTEAFF.